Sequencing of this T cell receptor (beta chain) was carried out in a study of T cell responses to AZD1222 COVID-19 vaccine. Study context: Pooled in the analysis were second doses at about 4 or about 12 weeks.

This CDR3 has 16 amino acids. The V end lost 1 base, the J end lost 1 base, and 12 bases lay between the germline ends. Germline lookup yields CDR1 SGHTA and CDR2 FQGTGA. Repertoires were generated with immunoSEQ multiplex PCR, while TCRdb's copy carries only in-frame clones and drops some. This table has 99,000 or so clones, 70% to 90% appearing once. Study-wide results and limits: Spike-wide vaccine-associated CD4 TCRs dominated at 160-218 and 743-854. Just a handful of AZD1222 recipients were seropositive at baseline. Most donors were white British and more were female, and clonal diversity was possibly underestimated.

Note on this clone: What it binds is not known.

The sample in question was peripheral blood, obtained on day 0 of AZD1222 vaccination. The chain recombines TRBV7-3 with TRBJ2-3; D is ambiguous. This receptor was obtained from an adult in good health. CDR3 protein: CASSLNNGRGTDTQYF. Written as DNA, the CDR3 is TGTGCCAGCAGCTTAAATAACGGCCGGGGCACAGATACGCAGTATTTT. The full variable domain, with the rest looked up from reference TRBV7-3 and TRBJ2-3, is GAGVSQTPSNKVTEKGKYVELRCDPISGHTALYWYRQSLGQGPEFLIYFQGTGAADDSGLPNDRFFAVRPEGSVSTLKIQRTERGDSAVYLCASSLNNGRGTDTQYFGPGTRLTVL.